This T cell receptor (beta chain) originates from a study of blood T cell repertoires in COVID-19. The wider study: Sites across the United States, Italy and Spain contributed samples from acute and convalescent COVID-19. In each case, the material was cDNA or gDNA derived from T cells, B-cell-depleted T cells, or PBMCs.

Authors' analysis steps: Estimates of nucleated cell counts were drawn from the amplification of reference gene primers. Profiled with immunoSEQ multiplex PCR; TCRdb holds only in-frame clones, not every one. V, J and clone size were drawn from that table, and D and trimming were deduced from the DNA. The table records about 80,000 clones, around 83% of them present only once. V was cut by 1 base and J by 8 bases, with 9 bases left in between. The CDR3 is 13 amino acids. CDR1 LGHDT and CDR2 YNNKEL come from the germline V gene (reference sequence). The V and J genes are TRBV3-1 (or the pseudogene TRBV3-2) and TRBJ2-1, with D uncertain. This clonotype was sampled from a human donor in a cohort sampled during active COVID-19. Sequenced material: peripheral blood. This chain's CDR3 is CASSQVRQDEQFF. CDR3 nucleotide sequence: TGTGCCAGCAGCCAAGTCAGGCAGGATGAGCAGTTCTTC.